Here is one T cell receptor (beta chain) with its context. No antigen is known for it. The PCR was carried out with 60 Vbeta primers and 13 Jbeta primers. Assay: immunoSEQ multiplex PCR; the TCRdb copy retains only in-frame clones and omits some. The data hold about 160,000 clones, with about 75% observed a single time. The data were taken from a study of cytomegalovirus exposure and HLA in healthy donors. Across the study: The early release's HLA-typed donors yielded 65 million to 85 million unique TCRs. Out of a few hundred genotyped donors, 81% belonged to the Caucasian-associated ancestry cluster.

Between the trimmed V and J ends, which lost 6 bases and 3 bases, there was a span of 20 bases. In germline, CDR1 is SNHLY, CDR2 FYNNEI. The CDR3 spans 16 residues. The study, taken as a whole, reports: Presence/absence analyses supposed approximately even sequencing depth among donors. Segments of the TCR beta V type were, in most cases, productive about 87% or about 30% of the time in an earlier analysis.

This rearrangement joins TRBV2 to TRBJ1-1; the D is unclear. The sequenced material came from PBMCs. This receptor was taken from a female donor in good health and CMV-seronegative. The CDR3 region is CASRARELILDTEAFF. The CDR3 coding sequence is TGTGCCAGCAGGGCGCGGGAGTTGATTTTGGACACTGAAGCTTTCTTT. The whole variable domain, filled in from reference TRBV2 and TRBJ1-1, reads EPEVTQTPSHQVTQMGQEVILRCVPISNHLYFYWYRQILGQKVEFLVSFYNNEISEKSEIFDDQFSVERPDGSNFTLKIRSTKLEDSAMYFCASRARELILDTEAFFGQGTRLTVV.